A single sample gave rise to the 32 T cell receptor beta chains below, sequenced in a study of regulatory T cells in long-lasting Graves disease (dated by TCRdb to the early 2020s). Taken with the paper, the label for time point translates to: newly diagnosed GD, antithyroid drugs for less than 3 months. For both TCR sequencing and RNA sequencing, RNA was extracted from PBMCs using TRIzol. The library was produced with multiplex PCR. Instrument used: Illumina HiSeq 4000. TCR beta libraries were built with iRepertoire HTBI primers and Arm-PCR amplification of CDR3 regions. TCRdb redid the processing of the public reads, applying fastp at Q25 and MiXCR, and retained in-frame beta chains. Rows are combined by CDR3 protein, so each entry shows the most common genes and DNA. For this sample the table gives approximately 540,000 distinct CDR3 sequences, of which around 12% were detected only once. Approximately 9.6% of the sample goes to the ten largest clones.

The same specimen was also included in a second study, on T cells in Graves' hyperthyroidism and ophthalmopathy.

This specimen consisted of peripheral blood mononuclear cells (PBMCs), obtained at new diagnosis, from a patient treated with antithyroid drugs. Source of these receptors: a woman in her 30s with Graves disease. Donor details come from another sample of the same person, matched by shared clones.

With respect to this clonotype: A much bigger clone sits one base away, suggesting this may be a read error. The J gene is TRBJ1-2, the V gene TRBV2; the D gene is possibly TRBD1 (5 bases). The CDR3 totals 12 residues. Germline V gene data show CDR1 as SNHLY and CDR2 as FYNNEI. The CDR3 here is CASSEGGLGYNF. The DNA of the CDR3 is TGTGCCAGCAGTGAGGGGGGGTTAGGCTACAACTTC.

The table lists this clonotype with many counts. CDR3 nucleotide sequence: TGTGCCAGCAGCTTAAGGAACTATGGCTACACCTTC. This translates into CASSLRNYGYTF. The V call is TRBV7-8, the J call TRBJ1-2; D not resolved. The length of the CDR3 is 12 residues. Germline CDR1 and CDR2: SGHVS and FQNEAQ. V lost 2 bases and J lost 2, with 3 bases in between. The whole variable domain, remainder taken from reference TRBV7-8 and TRBJ1-2, is GAGVSQSPRYKVAKRGQDVALRCDPISGHVSLFWYQQALGQGPEFLTYFQNEAQLDKSGLPSDRFFAERPEGSVSTLKIQRTQQEDSAVYLCASSLRNYGYTFGSGTRLTVV.

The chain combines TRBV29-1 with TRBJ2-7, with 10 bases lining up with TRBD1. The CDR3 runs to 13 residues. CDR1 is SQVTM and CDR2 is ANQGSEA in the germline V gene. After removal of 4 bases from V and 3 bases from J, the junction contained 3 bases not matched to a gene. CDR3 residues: CSVVDRGNYEQYF. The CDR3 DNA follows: TGCAGCGTTGTGGACAGGGGGAACTACGAGCAGTACTTC.

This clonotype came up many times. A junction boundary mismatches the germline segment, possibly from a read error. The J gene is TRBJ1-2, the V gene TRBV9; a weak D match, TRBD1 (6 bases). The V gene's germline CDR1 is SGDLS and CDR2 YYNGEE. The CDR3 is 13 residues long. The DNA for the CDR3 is TGTGCCAGCAGCGCCGGGACAAACTCTGGCTACACCTTC. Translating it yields CASSAGTNSGYTF.

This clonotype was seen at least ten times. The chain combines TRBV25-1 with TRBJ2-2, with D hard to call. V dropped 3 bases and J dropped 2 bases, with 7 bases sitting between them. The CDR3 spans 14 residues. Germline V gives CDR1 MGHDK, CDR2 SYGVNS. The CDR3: CASSDRTNTGELFF. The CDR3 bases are TGTGCCAGCAGTGACAGAACCAACACCGGGGAGCTGTTTTTT.

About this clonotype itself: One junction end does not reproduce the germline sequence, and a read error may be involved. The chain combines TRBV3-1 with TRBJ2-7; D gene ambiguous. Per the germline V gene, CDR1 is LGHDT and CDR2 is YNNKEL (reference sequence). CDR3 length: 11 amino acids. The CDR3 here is CASSQLYERYF. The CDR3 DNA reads TGTGCCAGCAGCCAATTGTACGAGCGGTACTTC.

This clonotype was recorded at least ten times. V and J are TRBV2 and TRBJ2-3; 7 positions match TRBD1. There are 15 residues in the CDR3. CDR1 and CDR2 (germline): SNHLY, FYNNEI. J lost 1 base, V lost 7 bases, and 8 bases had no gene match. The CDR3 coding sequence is TGTGCCAGCACCAATCAGGGGACAGGCACAGATACGCAGTATTTT. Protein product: CASTNQGTGTDTQYF. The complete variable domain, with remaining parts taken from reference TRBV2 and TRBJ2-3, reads EPEVTQTPSHQVTQMGQEVILRCVPISNHLYFYWYRQILGQKVEFLVSFYNNEISEKSEIFDDQFSVERPDGSNFTLKIRSTKLEDSAMYFCASTNQGTGTDTQYFGPGTRLTVL.

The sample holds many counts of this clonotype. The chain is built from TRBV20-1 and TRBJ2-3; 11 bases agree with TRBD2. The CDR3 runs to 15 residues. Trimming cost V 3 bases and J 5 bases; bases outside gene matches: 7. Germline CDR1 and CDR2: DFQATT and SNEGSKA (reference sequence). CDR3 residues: CSARKLAGEVDTQYF. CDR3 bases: TGCAGTGCTAGGAAACTAGCGGGAGAGGTAGATACGCAGTATTTT.

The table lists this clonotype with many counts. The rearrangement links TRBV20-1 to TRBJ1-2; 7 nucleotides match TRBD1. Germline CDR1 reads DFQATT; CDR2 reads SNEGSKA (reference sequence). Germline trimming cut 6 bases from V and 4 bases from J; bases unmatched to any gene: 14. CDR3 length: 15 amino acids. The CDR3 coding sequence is TGCAGTGCAGACAATCGGGGGACAGTGACCTATGGCTACACCTTC. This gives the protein CSADNRGTVTYGYTF.

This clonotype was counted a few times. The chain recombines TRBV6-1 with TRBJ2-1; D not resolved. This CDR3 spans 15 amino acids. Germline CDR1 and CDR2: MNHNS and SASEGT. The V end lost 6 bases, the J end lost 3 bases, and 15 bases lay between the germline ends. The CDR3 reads CASRRAHRSYNEQFF. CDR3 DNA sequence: TGTGCCAGCAGACGGGCGCATAGGAGCTACAATGAGCAGTTCTTC.

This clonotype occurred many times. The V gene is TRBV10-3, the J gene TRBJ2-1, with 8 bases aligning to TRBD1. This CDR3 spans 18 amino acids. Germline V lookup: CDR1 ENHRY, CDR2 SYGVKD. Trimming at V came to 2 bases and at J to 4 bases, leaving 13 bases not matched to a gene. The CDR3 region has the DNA TGTGCCATCAGTGAGACCCTAATCCCGGGACAGGAATACAATGAGCAGTTCTTC. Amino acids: CAISETLIPGQEYNEQFF.

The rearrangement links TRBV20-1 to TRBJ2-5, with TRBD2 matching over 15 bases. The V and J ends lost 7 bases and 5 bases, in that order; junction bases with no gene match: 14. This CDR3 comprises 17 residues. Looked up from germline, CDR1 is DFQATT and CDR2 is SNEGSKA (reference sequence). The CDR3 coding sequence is TGCAGTGTGATCAAGCCGGGACTAGCGGGAGGCGGTGAGACCCAGTACTTC. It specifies CSVIKPGLAGGGETQYF.

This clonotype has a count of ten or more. The CDR3 is CASTQRGISGYTF. The CDR3 DNA is TGTGCCAGCACCCAGAGGGGGATCTCCGGCTACACCTTC. The genes are TRBV27 and TRBJ1-2, with D perhaps matching TRBD1 (6 bases). There are 13 residues in the CDR3. CDR1 is MNHEY and CDR2 is SMNVEV in the germline V gene (reference sequence). The V and J ends lost 7 bases and 8 bases respectively, with 17 bases between them.

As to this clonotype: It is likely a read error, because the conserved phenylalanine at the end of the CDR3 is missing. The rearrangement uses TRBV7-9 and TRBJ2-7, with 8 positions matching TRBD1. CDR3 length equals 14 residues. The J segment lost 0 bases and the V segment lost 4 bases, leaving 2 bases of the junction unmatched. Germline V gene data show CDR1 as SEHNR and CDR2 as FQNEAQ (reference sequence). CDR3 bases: TGTGCCAGCAGCTGGGGACAGGACTCCTACGAGCAGTACCTC. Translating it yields CASSWGQDSYEQYL.

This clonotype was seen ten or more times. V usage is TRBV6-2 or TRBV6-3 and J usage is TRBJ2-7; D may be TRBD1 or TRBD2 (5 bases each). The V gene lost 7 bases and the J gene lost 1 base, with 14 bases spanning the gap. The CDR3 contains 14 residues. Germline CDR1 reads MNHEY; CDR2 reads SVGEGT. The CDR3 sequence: CASNPGTASYEQYF. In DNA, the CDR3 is TGTGCCAGCAACCCGGGGACGGCATCCTACGAGCAGTACTTC.

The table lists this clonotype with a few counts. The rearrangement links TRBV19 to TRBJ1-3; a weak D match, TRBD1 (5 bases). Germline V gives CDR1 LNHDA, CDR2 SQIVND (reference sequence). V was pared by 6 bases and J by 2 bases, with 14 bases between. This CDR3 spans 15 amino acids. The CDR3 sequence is CASRSYLGPGNTIYF. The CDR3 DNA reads TGTGCCAGTAGGTCGTATCTGGGACCTGGAAACACCATATATTTT.

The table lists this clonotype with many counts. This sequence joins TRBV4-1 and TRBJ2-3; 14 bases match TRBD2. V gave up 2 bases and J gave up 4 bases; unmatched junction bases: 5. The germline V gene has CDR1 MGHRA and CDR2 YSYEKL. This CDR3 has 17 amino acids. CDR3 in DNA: TGCGCCAGCAGCCAACGACTAGCGGGAGGGCGCGCAGATACGCAGTATTTT. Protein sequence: CASSQRLAGGRADTQYF.

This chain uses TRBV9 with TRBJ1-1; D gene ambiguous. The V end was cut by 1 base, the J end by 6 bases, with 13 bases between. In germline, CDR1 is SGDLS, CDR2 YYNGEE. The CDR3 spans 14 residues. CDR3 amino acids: CASSVSSGSSEAFF. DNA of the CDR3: TGTGCCAGCAGCGTAAGCAGTGGTAGCTCTGAAGCTTTCTTT.

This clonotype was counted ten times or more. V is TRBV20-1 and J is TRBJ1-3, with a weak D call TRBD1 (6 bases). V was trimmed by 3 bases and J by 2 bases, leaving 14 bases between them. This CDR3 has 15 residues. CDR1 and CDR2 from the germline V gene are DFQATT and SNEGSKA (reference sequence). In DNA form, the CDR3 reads TGCAGTGCTAGCTCAACCCAGGGGACTGGAAACACCATATATTTT. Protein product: CSASSTQGTGNTIYF.

As DNA, the CDR3 is TGCGCCAGCAGCCTGGACAGGGTGATCGAGACCCAGTACTTC. The encoded protein is CASSLDRVIETQYF. The chain is built from TRBV4-3 and TRBJ2-1, with 8 bases that match TRBD1. Near its end, the DNA agrees better with TRBJ2-5, so the J call may be wrong. CDR3 length: 14 residues. CDR1 and CDR2 (germline): LGHNA, YSLEER.

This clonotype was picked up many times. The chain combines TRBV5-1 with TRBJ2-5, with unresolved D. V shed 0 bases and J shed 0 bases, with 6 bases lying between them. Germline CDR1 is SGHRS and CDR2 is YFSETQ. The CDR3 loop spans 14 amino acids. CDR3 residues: CASSLGANQETQYF. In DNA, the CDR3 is TGCGCCAGCAGCTTGGGGGCAAACCAAGAGACCCAGTACTTC.

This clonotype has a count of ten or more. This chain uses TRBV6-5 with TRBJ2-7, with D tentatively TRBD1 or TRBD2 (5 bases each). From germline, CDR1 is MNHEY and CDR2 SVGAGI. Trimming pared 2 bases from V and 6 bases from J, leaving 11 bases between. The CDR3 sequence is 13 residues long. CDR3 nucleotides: TGTGCCAGCAGTTACGGGACGCGGCGCGAGCAGTACTTC. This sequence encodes CASSYGTRREQYF.

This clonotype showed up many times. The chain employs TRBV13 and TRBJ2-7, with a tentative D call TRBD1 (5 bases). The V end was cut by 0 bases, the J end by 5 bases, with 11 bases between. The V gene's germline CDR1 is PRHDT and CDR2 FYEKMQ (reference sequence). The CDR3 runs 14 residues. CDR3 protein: CASSLGLSGNEQYF. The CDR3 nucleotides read TGTGCCAGCAGCTTAGGCCTCTCAGGGAACGAGCAGTACTTC.

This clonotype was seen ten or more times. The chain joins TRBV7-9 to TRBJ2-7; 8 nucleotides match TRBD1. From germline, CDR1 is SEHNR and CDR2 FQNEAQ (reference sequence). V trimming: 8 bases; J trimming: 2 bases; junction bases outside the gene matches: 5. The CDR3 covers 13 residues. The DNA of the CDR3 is TGTGCCAGCGTGGACAGGGTTACCTACGAGCAGTACTTC. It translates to CASVDRVTYEQYF.

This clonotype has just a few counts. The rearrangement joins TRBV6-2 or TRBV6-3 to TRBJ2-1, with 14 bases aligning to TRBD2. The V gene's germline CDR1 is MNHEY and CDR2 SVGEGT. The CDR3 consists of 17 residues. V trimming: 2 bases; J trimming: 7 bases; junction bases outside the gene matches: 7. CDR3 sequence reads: CASSYPPRTSGRNEQFF. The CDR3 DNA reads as TGTGCCAGCAGTTACCCCCCACGGACTAGCGGGAGGAATGAGCAGTTCTTC.

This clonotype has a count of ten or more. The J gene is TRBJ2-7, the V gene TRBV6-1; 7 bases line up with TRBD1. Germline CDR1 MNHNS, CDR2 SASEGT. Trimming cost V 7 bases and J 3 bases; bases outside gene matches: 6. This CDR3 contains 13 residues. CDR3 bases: TGTGCCAGCACCAGGGACAGATTCTACGAGCAGTACTTC. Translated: CASTRDRFYEQYF.

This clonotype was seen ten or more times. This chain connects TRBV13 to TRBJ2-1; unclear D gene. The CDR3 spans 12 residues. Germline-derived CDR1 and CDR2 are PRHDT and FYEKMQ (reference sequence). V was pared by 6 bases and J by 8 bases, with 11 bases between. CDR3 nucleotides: TGTGCCAGCAGTTGGACCCTCCATGAGCAGTTCTTC. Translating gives CASSWTLHEQFF. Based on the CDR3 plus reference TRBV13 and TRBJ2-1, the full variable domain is AAGVIQSPRHLIKEKRETATLKCYPIPRHDTVYWYQQGPGQDPQFLISFYEKMQSDKGSIPDRFSAQQFSDYHSELNMSSLELGDSALYFCASSWTLHEQFFGPGTRLTVL.

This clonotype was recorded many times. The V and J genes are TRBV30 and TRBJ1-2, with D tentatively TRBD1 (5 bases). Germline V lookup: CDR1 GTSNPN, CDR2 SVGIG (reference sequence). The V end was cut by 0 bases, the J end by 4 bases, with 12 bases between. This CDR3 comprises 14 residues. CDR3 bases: TGTGCCTGGAGTGTACATGGGGGGGGCTATGGCTACACCTTC. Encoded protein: CAWSVHGGGYGYTF.

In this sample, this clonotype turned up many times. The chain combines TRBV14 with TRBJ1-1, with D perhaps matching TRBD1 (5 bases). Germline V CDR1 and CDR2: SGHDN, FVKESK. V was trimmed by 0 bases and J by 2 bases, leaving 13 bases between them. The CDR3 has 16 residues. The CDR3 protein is CASSQDRRDANTEAFF. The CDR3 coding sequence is TGTGCCAGCAGCCAAGATCGGCGGGACGCTAACACTGAAGCTTTCTTT. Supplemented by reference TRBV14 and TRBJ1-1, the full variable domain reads EAGVTQFPSHSVIEKGQTVTLRCDPISGHDNLYWYRRVMGKEIKFLLHFVKESKQDESGMPNNRFLAERTGGTYSTLKVQPAELEDSGVYFCASSQDRRDANTEAFFGQGTRLTVV.

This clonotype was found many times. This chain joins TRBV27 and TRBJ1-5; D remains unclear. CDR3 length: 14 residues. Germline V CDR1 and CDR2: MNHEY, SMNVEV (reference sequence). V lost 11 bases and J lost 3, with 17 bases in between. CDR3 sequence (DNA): TGTGCCTGGCTACCCGGGTCCTCCAATCAGCCCCAGCATTTT. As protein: CAWLPGSSNQPQHF.

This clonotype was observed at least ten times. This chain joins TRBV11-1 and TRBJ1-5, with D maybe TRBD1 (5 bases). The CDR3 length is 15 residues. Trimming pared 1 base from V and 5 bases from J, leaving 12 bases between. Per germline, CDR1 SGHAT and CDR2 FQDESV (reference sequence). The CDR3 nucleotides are TGTGCCAGCAGCTTAGACGGCAGGGTTGATCAGCCCCAGCATTTT. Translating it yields CASSLDGRVDQPQHF.

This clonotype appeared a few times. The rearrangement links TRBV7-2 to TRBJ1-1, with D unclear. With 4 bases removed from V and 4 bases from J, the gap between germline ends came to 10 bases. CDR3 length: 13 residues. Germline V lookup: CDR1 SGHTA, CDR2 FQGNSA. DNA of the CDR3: TGTGCCAGCAGCTCCGACTGGGGCACTGAAGCTTTCTTT. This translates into CASSSDWGTEAFF.